The 5 T cell receptor beta chains below were found in one sample sequenced in a study of blood T cell repertoires in COVID-19. The protocol was immunoSEQ multiplex PCR, while the TCRdb copy is restricted to in-frame clones and leaves out a portion. The sample includes hundreds of thousands of clones, 85% to 90% seen only once; the top ten take approximately 1.2%. The material sequenced was PBMCs or T cells enriched from blood (not recorded which). The source is a man aged 30-40 years who had recovered from COVID-19.

The chain employs TRBV6-6 and TRBJ1-1; D is uncertain. The germline V and J ends were trimmed by 0 bases and 0 bases, with 8 bases remaining between them. Germline assignment: CDR1 MNHNY and CDR2 SVGAGI (reference sequence). The CDR3 runs to 15 residues. The CDR3 DNA reads TGTGCCAGCAGTTACTCCTACCTAATGAACACTGAAGCTTTCTTT. Its protein is CASSYSYLMNTEAFF.

The chain carries TRBV3-1 (or the pseudogene TRBV3-2) and TRBJ2-7, with TRBD1 identical over 8 bases. Losses at the gene ends were 4 bases for V and 2 bases for J; bases not matched to a gene: 1. Germline CDR1 reads LGHDT; CDR2 reads YNNKEL (reference sequence). CDR3 size: 13 residues. The CDR3 coding sequence is TGTGCCAGCAGCCGACAGGGGACCTACGAGCAGTACTTC. Translating it yields CASSRQGTYEQYF.

This clone has just one count. The chain combines TRBV4-1 with TRBJ2-7; the D gene is possibly TRBD2 (5 bases). This CDR3 contains 15 residues. Per the germline V gene, CDR1 is MGHRA and CDR2 is YSYEKL. The ends were cut back, 4 bases at V and 2 bases at J, with 15 bases in the middle. CDR3 bases: TGCGCCAGCAGCCCAAAGGACGAGGGCGCCTACGAGCAGTACTTC. Translation: CASSPKDEGAYEQYF.

In this sample, this clone turned up once. The rearrangement links TRBV20-1 to TRBJ1-2; 8 bases agree with TRBD1. Germline assignment: CDR1 DFQATT and CDR2 SNEGSKA (reference sequence). This CDR3 contains 14 residues. The trim removed 3 bases at V and 3 bases at J, leaving 6 bases unmatched. CDR3 protein: CSASWDRRDYGYTF. CDR3 bases: TGCAGTGCTAGTTGGGACAGGCGCGACTATGGCTACACCTTC.

For the CDR3, the DNA is TGTGCCAGCAGTCCCTCAGCGGGGAGCTCCTACAATGAGCAGTTCTTC. Translation: CASSPSAGSSYNEQFF. This chain connects TRBV27 to TRBJ2-1, with 7 bases matching TRBD2. The V gene end was trimmed by 5 bases and the J gene end by 0 bases; junction bases not matched to a gene: 7. The germline CDR1 and CDR2 sequences are MNHEY and SMNVEV (reference sequence). This CDR3 has 16 amino acids.